This T cell receptor (beta chain) was found in a study of OX40 agonist ivuxolimab in advanced cancers. With regard to the full study: The costimulatory receptor OX40 (CD134) was targeted by ivuxolimab, a fully human IgG2 agonistic monoclonal antibody. Intravenous ivuxolimab was administered to patients every 2 weeks at six dose levels: 0.01, 0.1, 0.3, 1.5, 3 and 10 mg/kg. Among the 52 dose-escalation patients, about 19 had hepatocellular carcinoma, roughly 15 melanoma, 9 renal cell carcinoma and 9 head and neck cancer. In the dose-escalation cohort, more than 75% of patients were male, and the mean age was approximately 55 years, with a range of roughly 20 to 80. Patients were allowed to have had prior anti-PD-1, anti-PD-L1 or anti-CTLA-4 therapy, and 30% to 50% of the dose-escalation patients had previously received checkpoint inhibitors. Partial responses occurred in three dose-escalation patients: two with cutaneous melanoma and one with hepatocellular carcinoma. The point of sequencing TCRbeta in the periphery was to test whether ivuxolimab changed TCR sequence diversity and drove clonal T-cell expansion. The monotherapy dose-escalation portion (N of about 50 patients) of the phase I ivuxolimab trial is reported in the paper.

Genomic DNA was extracted from sorted cells for sequencing of the TCRbeta CDR3 region. The immunoSEQ Assay was used to sequence the TCRbeta CDR3 regions. TCRdb carries this immuneACCESS record with in-frame sequences only. Its versions omit some clonotypes, under half of them owing to an unresolved V gene in the studies checked, with the rest unexplained. The sample table lists around 26,000 clones, under 80% of them with a count of one. The ten largest clones take up 14% of the sample. Ends trimmed: V by 5 bases, J by 2 bases; bases unmatched to a gene: 2. The germline V gene gives CDR1 as SGHTA and CDR2 as FQGNSA. The cysteine opens and the phenylalanine closes a CDR3 of 14 amino acids. Of all the DNA, just the CDR3 is kept, 42 bases in frame from base 1. Study-wide conclusions, independent of this receptor: Low levels of normalized T-cell clonal expansion were also shown by some nonresponding patients. Which antigens the clonally expanded peripheral T cells were specific for was not determined. In the 0.1-3.0 mg/kg groups, partial responders had among the lowest normalized peripheral clonal expansion, particularly in CD8+ T cells. At doses of 0.1 to 3.0 mg/kg, clonal expansion of both CD4+ and CD8+ T cells in blood was seen between baseline and week 6. After ivuxolimab, CD8+ T cells had more expanded clones than CD4+ T cells on average.

Patients with autoimmune disease history or receiving systemic immunosuppression were excluded from the trial. Peripheral blood for TCR sequencing was drawn from every dose cohort at baseline, at cycle 4 day 1 and at cycle 7 day 1. Samples were obtained from an open-label, multicenter, first-in-human phase I dose-escalation trial of ivuxolimab. Adults with locally advanced or metastatic head and neck squamous cell, hepatocellular, melanoma or renal cell carcinoma were enrolled in the trial. Before TCR sequencing, CD4+ T cells and CD8+ T cells were sorted from peripheral blood as separate populations. On this clone itself: The antigen it binds to is not known. Nothing much larger sits one base from this clone, and base qualities are not available.

This material consisted of CD4+ or CD8+ T cells sorted from blood, taken in a trial of the OX40 agonist ivuxolimab. The sequence came from an adult with an advanced solid tumor such as melanoma, head and neck, liver or kidney cancer. The sequence links TRBV7-2 to TRBJ2-7, with 11 bases matching TRBD1. CDR3 sequence: CASSPGQGAYEQYF. The DNA sequence is given as TGTGCCAGCAGCCCGGGACAGGGGGCCTACGAGCAGTACTTC.